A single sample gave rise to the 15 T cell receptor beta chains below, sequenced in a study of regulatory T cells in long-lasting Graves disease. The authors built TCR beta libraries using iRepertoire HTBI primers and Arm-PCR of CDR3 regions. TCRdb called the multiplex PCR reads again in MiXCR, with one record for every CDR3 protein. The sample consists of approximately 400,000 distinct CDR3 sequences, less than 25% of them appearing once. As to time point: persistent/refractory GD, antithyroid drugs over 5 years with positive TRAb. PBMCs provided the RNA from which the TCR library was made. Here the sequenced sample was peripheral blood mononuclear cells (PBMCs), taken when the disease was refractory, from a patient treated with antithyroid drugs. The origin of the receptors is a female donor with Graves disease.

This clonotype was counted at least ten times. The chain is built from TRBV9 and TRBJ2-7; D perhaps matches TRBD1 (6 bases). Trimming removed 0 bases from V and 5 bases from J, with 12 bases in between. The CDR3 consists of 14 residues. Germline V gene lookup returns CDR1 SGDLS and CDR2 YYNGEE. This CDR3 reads CASSVAQQGNEQYF. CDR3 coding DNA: TGTGCCAGCAGCGTAGCTCAGCAGGGGAACGAGCAGTACTTC.

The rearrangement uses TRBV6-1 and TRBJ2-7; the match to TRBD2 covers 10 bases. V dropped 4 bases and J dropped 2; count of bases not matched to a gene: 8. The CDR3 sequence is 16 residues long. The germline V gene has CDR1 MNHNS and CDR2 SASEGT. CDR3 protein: CASSVRSAGGPYEQYF. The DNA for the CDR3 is TGTGCCAGCAGTGTAAGATCAGCGGGAGGGCCCTACGAGCAGTACTTC.

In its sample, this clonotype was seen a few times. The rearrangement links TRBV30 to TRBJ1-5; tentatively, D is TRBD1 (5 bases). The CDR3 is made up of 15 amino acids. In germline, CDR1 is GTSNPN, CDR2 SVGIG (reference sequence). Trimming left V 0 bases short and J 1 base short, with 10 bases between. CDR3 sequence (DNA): TGTGCCTGGAGTGTACGGGGACCAAGCAATCAGCCCCAGCATTTT. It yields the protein CAWSVRGPSNQPQHF.

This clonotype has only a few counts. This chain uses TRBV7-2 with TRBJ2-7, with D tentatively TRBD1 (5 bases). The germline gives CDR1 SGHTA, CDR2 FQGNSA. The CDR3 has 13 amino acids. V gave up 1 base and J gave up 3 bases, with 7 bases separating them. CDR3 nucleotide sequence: TGTGCCAGCAGCTTAGACAGGATCTACGAGCAGTACTTC. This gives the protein CASSLDRIYEQYF.

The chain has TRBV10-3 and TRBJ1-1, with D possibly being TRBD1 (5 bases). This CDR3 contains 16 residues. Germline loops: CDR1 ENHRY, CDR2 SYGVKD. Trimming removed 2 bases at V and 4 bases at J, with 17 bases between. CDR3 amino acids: CAISEPRKAGITEAFF. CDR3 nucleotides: TGTGCCATCAGTGAGCCTAGAAAAGCAGGGATCACTGAAGCTTTCTTT.

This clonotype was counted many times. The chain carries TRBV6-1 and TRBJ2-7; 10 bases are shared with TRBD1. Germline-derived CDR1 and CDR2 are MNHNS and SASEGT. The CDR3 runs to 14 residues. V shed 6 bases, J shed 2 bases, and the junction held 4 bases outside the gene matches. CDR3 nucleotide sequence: TGTGCCAGCAGACGGACAGGGGGAGCCTACGAGCAGTACTTC. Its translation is CASRRTGGAYEQYF.

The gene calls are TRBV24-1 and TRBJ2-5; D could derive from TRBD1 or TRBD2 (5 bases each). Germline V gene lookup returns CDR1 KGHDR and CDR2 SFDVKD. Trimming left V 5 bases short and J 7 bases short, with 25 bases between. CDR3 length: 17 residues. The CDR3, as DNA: TGTGCCACCAGTGGATACCGGGACGGCTCCCTAATGTGGACCCAGTACTTC. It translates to CATSGYRDGSLMWTQYF.

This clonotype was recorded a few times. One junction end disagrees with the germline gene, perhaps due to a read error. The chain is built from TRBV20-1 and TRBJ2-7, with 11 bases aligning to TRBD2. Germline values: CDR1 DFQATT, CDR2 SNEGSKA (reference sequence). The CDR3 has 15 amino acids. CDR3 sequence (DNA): TGCAGTGCGAGAGCCCCTAGCGGGAGGAGCTACGAGCAGTACTTC. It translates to CSARAPSGRSYEQYF.

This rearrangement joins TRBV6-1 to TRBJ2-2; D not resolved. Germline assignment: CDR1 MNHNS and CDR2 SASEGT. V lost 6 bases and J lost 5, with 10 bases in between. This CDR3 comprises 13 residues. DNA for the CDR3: TGTGCCAGCAGGGTTCGGTTGACCGGGGAGCTGTTTTTT. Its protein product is CASRVRLTGELFF.

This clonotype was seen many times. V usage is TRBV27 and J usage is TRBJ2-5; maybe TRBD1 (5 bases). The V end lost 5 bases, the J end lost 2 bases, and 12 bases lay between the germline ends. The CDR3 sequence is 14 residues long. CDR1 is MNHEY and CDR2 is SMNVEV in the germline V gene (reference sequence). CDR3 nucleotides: TGTGCCAGCAGTCCACTGACAGAACAAGAGACCCAGTACTTC. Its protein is CASSPLTEQETQYF.

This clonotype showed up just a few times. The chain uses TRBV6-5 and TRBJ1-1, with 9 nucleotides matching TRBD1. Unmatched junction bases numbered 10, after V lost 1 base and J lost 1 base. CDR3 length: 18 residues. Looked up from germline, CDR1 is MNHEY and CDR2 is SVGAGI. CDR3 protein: CASSYYGTGPLGNTEAFF. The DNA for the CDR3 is TGTGCCAGCAGTTACTATGGGACAGGGCCCTTGGGGAACACTGAAGCTTTCTTT.

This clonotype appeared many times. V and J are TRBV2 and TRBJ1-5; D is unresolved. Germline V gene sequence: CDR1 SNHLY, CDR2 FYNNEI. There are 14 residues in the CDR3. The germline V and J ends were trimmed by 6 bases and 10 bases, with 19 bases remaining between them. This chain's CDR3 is CASSPLGGESPQHF. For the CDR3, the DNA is TGTGCCAGCAGCCCTTTAGGCGGTGAATCACCCCAGCATTTT. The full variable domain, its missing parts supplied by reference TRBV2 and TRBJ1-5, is EPEVTQTPSHQVTQMGQEVILRCVPISNHLYFYWYRQILGQKVEFLVSFYNNEISEKSEIFDDQFSVERPDGSNFTLKIRSTKLEDSAMYFCASSPLGGESPQHFGDGTRLSIL.

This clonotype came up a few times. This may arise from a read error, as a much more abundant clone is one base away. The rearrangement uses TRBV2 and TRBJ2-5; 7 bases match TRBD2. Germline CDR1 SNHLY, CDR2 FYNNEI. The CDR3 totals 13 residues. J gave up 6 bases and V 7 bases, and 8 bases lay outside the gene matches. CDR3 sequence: CASNVLLAKTQYF. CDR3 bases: TGTGCCAGCAATGTCCTACTAGCGAAGACCCAGTACTTC.

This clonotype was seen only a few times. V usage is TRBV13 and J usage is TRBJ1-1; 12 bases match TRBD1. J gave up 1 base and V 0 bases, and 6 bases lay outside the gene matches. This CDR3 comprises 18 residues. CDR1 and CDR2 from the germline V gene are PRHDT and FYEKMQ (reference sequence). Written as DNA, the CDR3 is TGTGCCAGCAGCTTAGGCCTTGGGACAGGGGGCGCGAACACTGAAGCTTTCTTT. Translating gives CASSLGLGTGGANTEAFF.

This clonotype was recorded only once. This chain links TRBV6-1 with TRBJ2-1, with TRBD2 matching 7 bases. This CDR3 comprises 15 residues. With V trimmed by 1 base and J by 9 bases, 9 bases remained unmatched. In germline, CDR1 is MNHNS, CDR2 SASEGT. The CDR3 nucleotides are TGTGCCAGCAGTGAAGGACTAGCCCAGATGGGTGAGCAGTTCTTC. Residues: CASSEGLAQMGEQFF.